This entry describes one T cell receptor (beta chain). MiXCR was used by TCRdb to re-call the PCR reads. Here the sample spans around 29,000 clones, 20% to 25% being singletons. Thyroid surgery had not been preceded by any treatment in any patient. These data originate in a study of metastatic and nonmetastatic thyroid tumors. Study-level information: Both malignant and benign thyroid patients supplied peripheral blood and tumor or nodule tissue samples, across which the repertoires of these patients were then compared.

The germline V gene encodes CDR1 SGHRS and CDR2 YFSETQ. The CDR3 totals 15 residues. Trimming removed 2 bases at V and 6 bases at J, with 17 bases between. The receptor's source is a female donor with papillary thyroid cancer or a benign thyroid nodule (not recorded which). Some clones in this sample may be carry-over from other donors' samples. The chain employs TRBV5-1 and TRBJ1-2; D perhaps matches TRBD1 (6 bases). The specimen sequenced was blood. CDR3 coding DNA: TGCGCCAGCAGCTTAAGAGAGGGGGGCCTCAATGGCTACACCTTC. It encodes CASSLREGGLNGYTF. Looking up the rest from reference TRBV5-1 and TRBJ1-2 gives the full variable domain: KAGVTQTPRYLIKTRGQQVTLSCSPISGHRSVSWYQQTPGQGLQFLFEYFSETQRNKGNFPGRFSGRQFSNSRSEMNVSTLELGDSALYLCASSLREGGLNGYTFGSGTRLTVV.